The clone carrying this T cell receptor (beta chain) was counted only a few times. In the authors' workflow: Amplified reference gene primers provided the basis for estimating nucleated cell counts. Only in-frame clones appear in the TCRdb table, and some are missing; sequencing was by immunoSEQ multiplex PCR. V and J calls and clone size are given by that table; D and trimming were obtained from the DNA. The sample yields about 200,000 clones, roughly 84% seen once. The sample is drawn from a study of blood T cell repertoires in COVID-19. Across the study: Samples taken during acute and convalescent COVID-19 were collected in the United States, Italy and Spain. PBMCs, B-cell-depleted T cells, or T cells were the source of the cDNA or gDNA that made up the material.

This TCR derives from a human donor in a cohort sampled during active COVID-19. The sample consisted of peripheral blood.

For the CDR3, the DNA is TGTGCCAGCAGCTTAAGGAGGGTGAACACTGAAGCTTTCTTT. Protein product: CASSLRRVNTEAFF. The V call is TRBV7-9, the J call TRBJ1-1; D not resolved. This CDR3 comprises 14 residues. Trimming took off 2 bases at V and 0 bases at J, with 7 bases between the two ends. CDR1 and CDR2 (germline): SEHNR, FQNEAQ (reference sequence).